These 25 T cell receptor beta chains came from one sample sequenced in a study of T cells in Graves' hyperthyroidism and ophthalmopathy (dated by TCRdb to about 2019). The method was multiplex PCR. The sequencing machine was an Illumina HiSeq 2000. The TCR beta CDR3 regions were amplified from RNA transcripts. The TCR CDR3 was subjected to a first round of RT-PCR using the HTBI primer set and the Qiagen OneStep RT-PCR kit. Using fastp at Q25 and MiXCR, TCRdb reprocessed the public reads and kept productive beta chains. All rows with the same CDR3 protein become a single entry with the most common DNA and genes. The sample profile shows some 490,000 distinct CDR3 sequences; approximately 23% of them were found once. The ten largest clones represent roughly 49% of the sample. The sample consisted of blood. The receptors come from a woman in her 70s with Graves' ophthalmopathy.

The genes are TRBV11-2 and TRBJ2-7, with 10 bases matching TRBD2. Germline CDR1 SGHAT, CDR2 FQNNGV. J gave up 3 bases and V 5 bases, and 4 bases lay outside the gene matches. The CDR3 has 14 amino acids. The CDR3 DNA follows: TGTGCCAGCAGCCGGACTAGCGGACACTACGAGCAGTACTTC. Translating gives CASSRTSGHYEQYF.

This clonotype has ten or more counts. The rearrangement uses TRBV2 and TRBJ1-4; unclear D gene. Germline-derived CDR1 and CDR2 are SNHLY and FYNNEI. This CDR3 spans 13 amino acids. V was pared by 4 bases and J by 7 bases, with 10 bases between. CDR3 in amino acids: CASSAEQIEKLFF. The DNA for the CDR3 is TGTGCCAGCAGTGCGGAGCAGATTGAAAAACTGTTTTTT.

This clonotype was found a few times. The rearrangement uses TRBV12-3 or TRBV12-4 and TRBJ1-5; the D is unclear. The V end was cut by 3 bases, the J end by 2 bases, with 5 bases between. The CDR3 is 13 residues long. CDR3 loop: CASSFKRNQPQHF. DNA of the CDR3: TGTGCCAGCAGTTTTAAGCGCAATCAGCCCCAGCATTTT.

This sequence joins TRBV6-2 or TRBV6-3 and TRBJ1-2; 7 nucleotides align to TRBD1. Germline CDR1 MNHEY, CDR2 SVGEGT. This CDR3 is built from 13 residues. The V segment lost 6 bases and the J segment 3 bases; nucleotides outside the gene matches: 4. The CDR3 DNA reads as TGTGCCAGCAGGGCTGGGACAGACTATGGCTACACCTTC. Translation: CASRAGTDYGYTF.

In its sample, this clonotype was seen many times. The gene calls are TRBV6-1 and TRBJ1-5; D gene unclear. V was pared by 0 bases and J by 6 bases, with 12 bases between. Germline CDR1 reads MNHNS; CDR2 reads SASEGT. The CDR3 extends over 15 amino acids. The CDR3 sequence is CASSEAKGRTQPQHF. CDR3 DNA: TGTGCCAGCAGTGAAGCTAAGGGTAGAACTCAGCCCCAGCATTTT.

The rearrangement links TRBV30 to TRBJ2-7; D ambiguous. In germline, CDR1 is GTSNPN, CDR2 SVGIG (reference sequence). The V and J ends lost 1 base and 3 bases respectively, with 13 bases between them. The CDR3 is 14 residues long. In DNA form, the CDR3 reads TGTGCCTGGAGTGAGAAGGCCTGGGGCTACGAGCAGTACTTC. It is translated as CAWSEKAWGYEQYF.

This clonotype was observed a few times. The V and J genes are TRBV20-1 and TRBJ2-7, with 7 bases lining up with TRBD1. CDR3 length: 13 amino acids. Looked up from germline, CDR1 is DFQATT and CDR2 is SNEGSKA (reference sequence). After removal of 4 bases from V and 9 bases from J, the junction contained 12 bases not matched to a gene. The CDR3 DNA reads as TGCAGTGCTACGGACAGGACCCAGGTCGGGCAGTACTTC. Its translation: CSATDRTQVGQYF.

This rearrangement joins TRBV11-2 to TRBJ1-1; TRBD1 is a possible D gene (5 bases). Trimming removed 5 bases at V and 7 bases at J, with 11 bases between. The CDR3 totals 12 residues. The germline gives CDR1 SGHAT, CDR2 FQNNGV. CDR3 sequence reads: CASSLGLIEAFF. The CDR3 DNA reads TGTGCCAGCAGCCTGGGACTTATTGAAGCTTTCTTT.

This clonotype was detected a few times. This sequence joins TRBV10-1 and TRBJ1-1, with D maybe TRBD1 (6 bases). The germline CDR1 and CDR2 sequences are WNHNN and SYGVQD (reference sequence). The CDR3 extends over 13 amino acids. The ends were cut back, 4 bases at V and 3 bases at J, with 9 bases in the middle. As DNA, the CDR3 is TGCGCCAGCAGTGCCTACAGGGACACTGAAGCTTTCTTT. As protein: CASSAYRDTEAFF.

This chain uses TRBV30 with TRBJ2-7; possible D gene TRBD1, 6 bases. Germline CDR1 and CDR2: GTSNPN and SVGIG (reference sequence). V lost 2 bases to trimming and J lost 3 bases, with 11 bases between them. This CDR3 is 13 amino acids long. The CDR3 sequence is CAWSSTGFYEQYF. The CDR3 DNA is TGTGCCTGGAGTTCAACAGGGTTCTACGAGCAGTACTTC. The whole variable domain, filled in from reference TRBV30 and TRBJ2-7, reads SQTIHQWPATLVQPVGSPLSLECTVEGTSNPNLYWYRQAAGRGLQLLFYSVGIGQISSEVPQNLSASRPQDRQFILSSKKLLLSDSGFYLCAWSSTGFYEQYFGPGTRLTVT.

The table lists this clonotype with a few counts. The rearrangement links TRBV28 to TRBJ2-7, with a tentative D call TRBD1 (6 bases). CDR1 is MDHEN and CDR2 is SYDVKM in the germline V gene. The V gene lost 6 bases and the J gene lost 7 bases, with 22 bases spanning the gap. The CDR3 is made up of 15 amino acids. CDR3 loop: CASRRGGYSSGEQYF. The CDR3 bases are TGTGCCAGCAGGCGAGGGGGATACTCTTCGGGTGAGCAGTACTTC. Full variable domain (remainder filled in from reference TRBV28 and TRBJ2-7): DVKVTQSSRYLVKRTGEKVFLECVQDMDHENMFWYRQDPGLGLRLIYFSYDVKMKEKGDIPEGYSVSREKKERFSLILESASTNQTSMYLCASRRGGYSSGEQYFGPGTRLTVT.

The chain has TRBV19 and TRBJ2-2; 7 bases line up with TRBD2. With 4 bases clipped from V and 3 bases from J, the junction kept 2 bases outside the gene matches. This CDR3 has 14 amino acids. In germline, CDR1 is LNHDA, CDR2 SQIVND (reference sequence). The CDR3 here is CASSRTRYTGELFF. For the CDR3, the DNA is TGTGCCAGTAGTAGGACTAGGTACACCGGGGAGCTGTTTTTT.

This clonotype was seen many times. This sequence joins TRBV29-1 and TRBJ2-1; 11 nucleotides align to TRBD2. Germline V gives CDR1 SQVTM, CDR2 ANQGSEA. J lost 4 bases, V lost 5 bases, and 1 base had no gene match. There are 13 residues in the CDR3. The CDR3 loop is CSVRTSGYNEQFF. CDR3 coding DNA: TGCAGCGTTAGGACTAGCGGGTACAATGAGCAGTTCTTC.

This clonotype showed up many times. The chain has TRBV7-2 and TRBJ2-1; 15 nucleotides line up with TRBD2. CDR3 size: 15 residues. Germline V gene lookup returns CDR1 SGHTA and CDR2 FQGNSA. Trimming removed 5 bases from V and 7 bases from J; junction bases left unmatched: 3. CDR3: CASSRTSGRVNEQFF. CDR3 bases: TGTGCCAGCAGCCGGACTAGCGGGAGGGTAAATGAGCAGTTCTTC.

The V call is TRBV9, the J call TRBJ2-5; 10 nucleotides align to TRBD2. This CDR3 has 16 residues. Trimming at V came to 0 bases and at J to 1 base, leaving 3 bases not matched to a gene. Germline V CDR1 and CDR2: SGDLS, YYNGEE. The CDR3 protein is CASSVGTSGVQETQYF. CDR3 bases: TGTGCCAGCAGCGTAGGAACTAGCGGGGTCCAAGAGACCCAGTACTTC.

This clonotype has just a few counts. This chain joins TRBV12-3 or TRBV12-4 and TRBJ1-3; D not certain. The CDR3 length is 12 residues. V lost 7 bases and J 3 bases, leaving 7 bases between the germline ends. CDR3 sequence (DNA): TGTGCCAGCAATGGGGTTGGAAACACCATATATTTT. Translation gives CASNGVGNTIYF.

A remark on this clonotype: Since a much larger clone is just one base distant, this may be a read error. This chain's CDR3 is CAGIRDHQETQYF. In DNA, the CDR3 is TGTGCCGGCATACGGGACCATCAAGAGACCCAGTACTTC. The chain is built from TRBV2 and TRBJ2-5; D may match TRBD1 or TRBD2 (5 bases each). Germline CDR1 is SNHLY and CDR2 is FYNNEI. V was clipped by 11 bases and J by 2 bases, with 15 bases between them. The CDR3 extends over 13 amino acids.

This clonotype was counted only a few times. The chain has TRBV6-1 and TRBJ1-5, with D unclear. Germline V gene sequence: CDR1 MNHNS, CDR2 SASEGT. The CDR3 is 15 residues long. The V end lost 0 bases, the J end lost 2 bases, and 8 bases lay between the germline ends. CDR3 residues: CASSEARAGNQPQHF. DNA for the CDR3: TGTGCCAGCAGTGAAGCAAGGGCCGGCAATCAGCCCCAGCATTTT.

This chain connects TRBV3-1 to TRBJ2-2; no definite D call. Trimming took off 1 base at V and 8 bases at J, with 17 bases between the two ends. The CDR3 is 16 residues long. Germline values: CDR1 LGHDT, CDR2 YNNKEL (reference sequence). The CDR3 loop reads CASSQVWATGGGELFF. The CDR3 region has the DNA TGTGCCAGCAGCCAAGTGTGGGCGACCGGTGGTGGGGAGCTGTTTTTT.

The table lists this clonotype with a few counts. The CDR3 here is CASRGATRSYEQYF. DNA for the CDR3: TGTGCCAGCAGGGGTGCTACACGCTCCTACGAGCAGTACTTC. The chain uses TRBV6-2 or TRBV6-3 and TRBJ2-7; no firm D call. The CDR3 length is 14 residues. Looked up from germline, CDR1 is MNHEY and CDR2 is SVGEGT. V lost 6 bases and J lost 0, with 12 bases in between.

A remark on this clonotype: A much bigger clone sits one base away, suggesting this may be a read error. The gene calls are TRBV6-2 or TRBV6-3 and TRBJ1-1, with D unclear. The CDR3 contains 13 residues. Germline V gene lookup returns CDR1 MNHEY and CDR2 SVGEGT. The CDR3 nucleotides read TGTGGCAGCAGGCCTCGGGGTGGCACTGAAGCTTTCTTT. Translated: CGSRPRGGTEAFF.

Comments on this clonotype: The conserved phenylalanine or tryptophan normally closing the CDR3 is absent here, so this likely arose from a read error. The gene calls are TRBV27 and TRBJ1-1; the D is unclear. The CDR3 is 14 amino acids. Germline V lookup: CDR1 MNHEY, CDR2 SMNVEV (reference sequence). Trimming took off 9 bases at V and 2 bases at J, with 16 bases between the two ends. The CDR3 nucleotides read TGTGCCAGTGCCTCGGTTCTTCAAAACACTGAAGCTTTCTCT. It encodes CASASVLQNTEAFS.

This clonotype has more than one count but fewer than ten. J is TRBJ1-1 and V is TRBV19; D perhaps matches TRBD1 (5 bases). This CDR3 has 12 amino acids. Deletions cut 5 bases from V and 7 bases from J, with 11 bases between. Looked up from germline, CDR1 is LNHDA and CDR2 is SQIVND (reference sequence). This CDR3 is CASSPRQFEAFF. In DNA, the CDR3 is TGTGCCAGTAGTCCCCGACAGTTTGAAGCTTTCTTT. The full variable domain, with the rest looked up from reference TRBV19 and TRBJ1-1, is DGGITQSPKYLFRKEGQNVTLSCEQNLNHDAMYWYRQDPGQGLRLIYYSQIVNDFQKGDIAEGYSVSREKKESFPLTVTSAQKNPTAFYLCASSPRQFEAFFGQGTRLTVV.

The chain recombines TRBV5-1 with TRBJ1-2; a possible D gene is TRBD1 (5 bases). Germline V CDR1 and CDR2: SGHRS, YFSETQ. Trimming cost V 5 bases and J 1 base, with 12 bases left between them. The CDR3 runs 14 residues. This CDR3 is CASSYTGSNYGYTF. DNA of the CDR3: TGCGCCAGCAGTTATACAGGTAGTAACTATGGCTACACCTTC.

The V gene is TRBV3-1, the J gene TRBJ2-7, with TRBD1 identical over 10 bases. V was pared by 2 bases and J by 2 bases, with 12 bases of the junction left unmatched. The CDR3 is made up of 18 amino acids. The germline V gene encodes CDR1 LGHDT and CDR2 YNNKEL (reference sequence). In DNA form, the CDR3 reads TGTGCCAGCAGCCAAAGCATAGAAACCGGGACAGGGGCCTACGAGCAGTACTTC. It encodes CASSQSIETGTGAYEQYF.